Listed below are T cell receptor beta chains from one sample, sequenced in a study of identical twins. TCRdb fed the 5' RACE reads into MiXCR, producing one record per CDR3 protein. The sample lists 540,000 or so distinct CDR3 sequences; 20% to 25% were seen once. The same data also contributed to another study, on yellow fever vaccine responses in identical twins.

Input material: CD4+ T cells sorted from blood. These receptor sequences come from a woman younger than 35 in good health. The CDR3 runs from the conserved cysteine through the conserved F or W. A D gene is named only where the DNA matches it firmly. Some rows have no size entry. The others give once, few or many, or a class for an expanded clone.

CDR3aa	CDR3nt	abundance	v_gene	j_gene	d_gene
CAISERPGQGRSTEAFF	TGTGCCATCAGTGAGCGGCCTGGGCAGGGTAGGAGCACTGAAGCTTTCTTT	few	TRBV10-3	TRBJ1-1	.
CASSLEVNEQFF	TGTGCCAGCAGCCTAGAGGTCAATGAGCAGTTCTTC	few	TRBV7-9	TRBJ2-1	.
CAISRQGINTEAFF	TGTGCCATCAGTAGACAGGGGATCAACACTGAAGCTTTCTTT	.	TRBV10-3	TRBJ1-1	TRBD1
CASSKGHSSSYEQYF	TGCGCCAGCAGCAAGGGACACTCAAGCTCCTACGAGCAGTACTTC	few	TRBV5-1	TRBJ2-7	.
CSASPDRGSPLHF	TGCAGTGCTTCCCCGGACAGGGGTTCACCCCTCCACTTT	few	TRBV20-1	TRBJ1-6	TRBD1
CASSEQTGGTQYF	TGCGCCAGCAGTGAGCAGACTGGCGGTACGCAGTATTTT	few	TRBV10-2	TRBJ2-3	.
CASSGTVNSPLHF	TGCGCCAGCAGTGGGACAGTTAATTCACCCCTCCACTTT	few	TRBV10-1	TRBJ1-6	.
CASTTIRDSRSNGYTF	TGTGCCAGCACCACGATCCGGGACAGTCGTTCGAATGGCTACACCTTC	few	TRBV12-3/TRBV12-4	TRBJ1-2	TRBD1
CATKRSGASGRNEQFF	TGTGCCACCAAACGATCCGGGGCTAGCGGGAGGAATGAGCAGTTCTTC	.	TRBV15	TRBJ2-1	TRBD2
CSAVGNPYEQYF	TGCAGTGCTGTCGGGAACCCCTACGAGCAGTACTTC	few	TRBV20-1	TRBJ2-7	.
CASSPGGGSEQFF	TGTGCCAGCAGTCCCGGTGGAGGCAGTGAGCAGTTCTTC	.	TRBV12-3/TRBV12-4	TRBJ2-1	.
CASSFGGFNQPQHF	TGTGCCAGCAGTTTTGGAGGGTTCAATCAGCCCCAGCATTTT	few	TRBV12-3/TRBV12-4	TRBJ1-5	.
CASSYSPAGVKDTQYF	TGTGCCAGCAGTTACTCCCCAGCGGGAGTGAAAGATACGCAGTATTTT	few	TRBV6-5	TRBJ2-3	TRBD2
CASSSSGGGNTGELFF	TGTGCCAGCAGTTCCTCGGGGGGGGGCAACACCGGGGAGCTGTTTTTT	.	TRBV7-6	TRBJ2-2	TRBD2
CASSLKGAQYGYTF	TGTGCCAGCAGTTTAAAGGGGGCGCAGTATGGCTACACCTTC	few	TRBV27	TRBJ1-2	TRBD1
CASSLEGLNTDTQYF	TGCGCCAGCAGCTTGGAGGGACTAAACACAGATACGCAGTATTTT	.	TRBV5-1	TRBJ2-3	TRBD2
CASSVDSWNTEAFF	TGTGCCAGCAGCGTAGATTCCTGGAACACTGAAGCTTTCTTT	few	TRBV9	TRBJ1-1	.
CSASRIDTQYF	TGCAGTGCTAGTCGAATAGATACGCAGTATTTT	.	TRBV20-1	TRBJ2-3	.
CASSLSFVVPGELFF	TGTGCCAGCAGTTTATCGTTCGTGGTCCCCGGGGAGCTGTTTTTT	.	TRBV27	TRBJ2-2	.
CASHITSGANNEQFF	TGCGCCAGCCACATAACTAGCGGGGCAAACAATGAGCAGTTCTTC	.	TRBV5-1	TRBJ2-1	TRBD2
CASSLSGRALDEQFF	TGTGCCAGCAGCCTGAGCGGGAGGGCCCTAGATGAGCAGTTCTTC	.	TRBV3-1	TRBJ2-1	TRBD2
CASSPAPTYNEQFF	TGTGCCAGCAGCCCAGCTCCTACATACAATGAGCAGTTCTTC	many	TRBV7-6	TRBJ2-1	.
CASSLQTQGKFNEQFF	TGCGCCAGCAGCTTGCAGACGCAGGGAAAATTCAATGAGCAGTTCTTC	.	TRBV5-1	TRBJ2-1	.
CASSTLAGGTEAFF	TGTGCCAGCAGTACCCTGGCAGGGGGGACTGAAGCTTTCTTT	few	TRBV25-1	TRBJ1-1	TRBD1
CSEKGWGALGYGYTF	TGCAGCGAGAAGGGGTGGGGGGCGCTTGGCTATGGCTACACCTTC	.	TRBV29-1	TRBJ1-2	.
CASSVFSTDTQYF	TGTGCCAGTTCGGTGTTTAGCACAGATACGCAGTATTTT	.	TRBV7-8	TRBJ2-3	.
CSAEDPGVGTQYF	TGCAGTGCTGAGGACCCGGGGGTTGGGACCCAGTACTTC	few	TRBV20-1	TRBJ2-5	.
CSARPLGEGYEKLFF	TGCAGTGCTAGACCTCTCGGGGAAGGATATGAAAAACTGTTTTTT	.	TRBV20-1	TRBJ1-4	.
CAISSGQSSYEQYF	TGTGCCATCAGTTCGGGACAGAGCTCCTACGAGCAGTACTTC	.	TRBV10-3	TRBJ2-7	TRBD1
CASQKKAPYGYTF	TGTGCCAGCCAAAAAAAGGCCCCCTATGGCTACACCTTC	.	TRBV12-3/TRBV12-4	TRBJ1-2	.
CASSPLGGADTQYF	TGTGCCAGCAGCCCCTTAGGGGGTGCAGATACGCAGTATTTT	.	TRBV5-5	TRBJ2-3	.